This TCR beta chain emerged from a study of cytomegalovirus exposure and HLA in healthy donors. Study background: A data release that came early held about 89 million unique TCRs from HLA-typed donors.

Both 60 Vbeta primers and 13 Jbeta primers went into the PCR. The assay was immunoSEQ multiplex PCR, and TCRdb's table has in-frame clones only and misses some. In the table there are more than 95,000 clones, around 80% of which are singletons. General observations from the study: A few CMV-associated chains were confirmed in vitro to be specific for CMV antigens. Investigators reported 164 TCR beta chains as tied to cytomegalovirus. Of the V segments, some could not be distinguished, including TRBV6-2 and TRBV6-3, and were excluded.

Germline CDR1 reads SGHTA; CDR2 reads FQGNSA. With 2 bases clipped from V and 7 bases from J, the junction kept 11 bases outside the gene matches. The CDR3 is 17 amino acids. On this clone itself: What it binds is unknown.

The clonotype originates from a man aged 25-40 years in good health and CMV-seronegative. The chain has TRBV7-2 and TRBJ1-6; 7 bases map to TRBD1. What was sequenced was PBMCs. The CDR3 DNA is TGTGCCAGCAGCTTACTGGGGACAGTCCAAGGAAATTCACCCCTCCACTTT. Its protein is CASSLLGTVQGNSPLHF.